This T cell receptor (beta chain) is drawn from a study of lymphopenia after photon versus proton radiotherapy. Concerning this clone: One end of the junction is discordant with germline, which a read error may explain.

Some clones are missing from TCRdb's copy, which holds only in-frame ones; the method was immunoSEQ multiplex PCR. The sample lists about 12,000 clones, 88% occurring once. Germline CDR1 is SGHRS and CDR2 is YFSETQ. CDR3 size: 15 residues. V usage is TRBV5-1 and J usage is TRBJ2-7; D unclear. Material: peripheral blood, obtained from a patient treated with photon-based radiotherapy. The receptor's source is a man aged 55-75 years with pancreatic cancer. CDR3 amino acids: CASSPDVRYSYEQYF. In DNA form, the CDR3 reads TGTGCCAGCAGTCCGGACGTACGGTATTCCTACGAGCAGTACTTC.